This T cell receptor (beta chain) was profiled in a study of human T cells and chemical hapten exposure. Study as a whole: Investigators sensitized approximately 2 cm by approximately 2 cm of upper inner arm skin with 2% DPC.

CDR1 is LNHDA and CDR2 is SQIVND in the germline V gene (reference sequence). V was cut by 3 bases and J by 3 bases, with 12 bases left in between. The CDR3 is 15 amino acids. Points from the study as a whole: In the PT1 data, expanded TCR counts showed a positive correlation with patch test score.

A word on this clonotype: What it recognizes is unknown.

Regarding time point: patch test 2, 6 weeks after DPC sensitization. Described treatment: therapeutic diphenylcyclopropenone sensitization with weekly scalp DPC. The library tagged individual cDNA molecules with unique molecular identifiers. TCRdb fed the RACE reads into MiXCR, producing one record per CDR3 protein. The repertoire holds about 54,000 distinct CDR3 sequences, with 9.5% to 10% as singletons. The chain links TRBV19 to TRBJ2-1; D is possibly TRBD2 (5 bases). The sequencing used whole blood, collected in connection with sensitization to the hapten diphenylcyclopropenone (DPC). This TCR derives from a woman aged 45-60 years with alopecia areata. Some clones in this sample may be carry-over from other donors' samples. In DNA, the CDR3 is TGTGCCAGTAGTATCGAGGACTCCGACTACAATGAGCAGTTCTTC. This codes for CASSIEDSDYNEQFF.